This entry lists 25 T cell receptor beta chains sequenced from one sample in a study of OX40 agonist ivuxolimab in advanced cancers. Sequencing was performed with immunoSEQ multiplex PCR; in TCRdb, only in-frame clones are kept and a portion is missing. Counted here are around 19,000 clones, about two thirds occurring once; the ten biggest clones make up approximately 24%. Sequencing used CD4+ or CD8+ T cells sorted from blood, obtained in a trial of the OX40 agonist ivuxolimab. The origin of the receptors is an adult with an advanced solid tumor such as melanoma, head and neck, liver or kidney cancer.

The CDR3 region has the DNA TGTGCCAGCGGCGGGGGGGAGTACGAGCAGTACTTC. Encoded protein: CASGGGEYEQYF. This rearrangement joins TRBV9 to TRBJ2-7; 9 bases match TRBD2. V was pared by 7 bases and J by 4 bases, with 3 bases of the junction left unmatched. Germline loops: CDR1 SGDLS, CDR2 YYNGEE. The CDR3 has 12 amino acids.

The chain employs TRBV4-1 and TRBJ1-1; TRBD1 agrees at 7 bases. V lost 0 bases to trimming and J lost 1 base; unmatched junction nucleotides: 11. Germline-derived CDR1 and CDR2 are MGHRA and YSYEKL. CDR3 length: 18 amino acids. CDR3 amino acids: CASSQEAQQGRRNTEAFF. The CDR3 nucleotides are TGCGCCAGCAGCCAAGAAGCCCAACAGGGGCGCCGGAACACTGAAGCTTTCTTT.

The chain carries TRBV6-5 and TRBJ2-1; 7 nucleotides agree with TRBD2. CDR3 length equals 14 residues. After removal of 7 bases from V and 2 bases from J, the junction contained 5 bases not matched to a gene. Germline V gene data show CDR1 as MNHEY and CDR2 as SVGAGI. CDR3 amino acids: CASTRGSAYNEQFF. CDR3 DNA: TGTGCCAGCACGCGCGGGAGTGCCTACAATGAGCAGTTCTTC.

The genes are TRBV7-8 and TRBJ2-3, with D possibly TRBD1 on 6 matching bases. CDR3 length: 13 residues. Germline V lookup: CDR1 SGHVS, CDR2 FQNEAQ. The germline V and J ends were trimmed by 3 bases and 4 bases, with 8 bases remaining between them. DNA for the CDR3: TGTGCCAGCAGCTTGGGACAATCAGATACGCAGTATTTT. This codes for CASSLGQSDTQYF.

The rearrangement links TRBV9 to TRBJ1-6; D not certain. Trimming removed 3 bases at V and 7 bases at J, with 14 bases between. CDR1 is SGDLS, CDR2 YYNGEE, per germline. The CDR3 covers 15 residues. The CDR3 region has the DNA TGTGCCAGCAGCGCCACGGACTGGTTCAATTCACCCCTCCACTTT. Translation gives CASSATDWFNSPLHF.

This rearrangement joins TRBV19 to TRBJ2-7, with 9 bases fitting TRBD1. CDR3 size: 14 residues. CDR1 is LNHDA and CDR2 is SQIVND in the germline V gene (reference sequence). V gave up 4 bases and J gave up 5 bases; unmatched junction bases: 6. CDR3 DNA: TGTGCCAGTAGTAGCGGGGACAGGGAAGACGAGCAGTACTTC. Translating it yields CASSSGDREDEQYF.

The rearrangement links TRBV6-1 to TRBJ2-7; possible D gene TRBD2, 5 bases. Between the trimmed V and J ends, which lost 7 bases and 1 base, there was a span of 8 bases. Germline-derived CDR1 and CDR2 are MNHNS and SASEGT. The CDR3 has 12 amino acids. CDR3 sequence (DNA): TGTGCCAGCATTGGGAGATCCTACGAGCAGTACTTC. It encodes CASIGRSYEQYF.

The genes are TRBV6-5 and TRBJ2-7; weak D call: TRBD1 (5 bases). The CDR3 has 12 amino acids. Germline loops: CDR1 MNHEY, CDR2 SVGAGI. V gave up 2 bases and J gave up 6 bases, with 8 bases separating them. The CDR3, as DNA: TGTGCCAGCAGTTACCAGGGTAGCGAGCAGTACTTC. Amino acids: CASSYQGSEQYF.

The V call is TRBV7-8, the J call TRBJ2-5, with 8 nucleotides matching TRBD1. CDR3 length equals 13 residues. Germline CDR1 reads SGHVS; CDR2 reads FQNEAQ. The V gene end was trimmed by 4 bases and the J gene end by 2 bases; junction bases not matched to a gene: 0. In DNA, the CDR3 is TGTGCCAGCAGCTACAGGGGGCAAGAGACCCAGTACTTC. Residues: CASSYRGQETQYF.

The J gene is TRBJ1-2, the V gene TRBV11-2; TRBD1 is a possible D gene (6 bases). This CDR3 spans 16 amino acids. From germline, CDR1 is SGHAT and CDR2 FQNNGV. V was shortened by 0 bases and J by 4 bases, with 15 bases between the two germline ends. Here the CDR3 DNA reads TGTGCCAGCAGCTTAGATGCGTCAGGGGAACGCTATGGCTACACCTTC. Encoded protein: CASSLDASGERYGYTF.

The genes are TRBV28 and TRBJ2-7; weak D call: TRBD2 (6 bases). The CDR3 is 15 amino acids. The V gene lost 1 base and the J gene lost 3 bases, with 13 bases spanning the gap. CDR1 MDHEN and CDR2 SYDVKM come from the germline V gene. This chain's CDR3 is CASSLLRAGYYEQYF. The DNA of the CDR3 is TGTGCCAGCAGTTTATTAAGAGCGGGCTACTACGAGCAGTACTTC.

The CDR3 bases are TGTGCCAGCAGCTTGGGGACTAGCGGGGGGGGAGATACGCAGTATTTT. It is translated as CASSLGTSGGGDTQYF. The chain carries TRBV5-4 and TRBJ2-3; 15 nucleotides line up with TRBD2. Germline-derived CDR1 and CDR2 are SGHNT and YYREEE (reference sequence). CDR3 size: 16 residues. Germline trimming cut 0 bases from V and 5 bases from J; bases unmatched to any gene: 1.

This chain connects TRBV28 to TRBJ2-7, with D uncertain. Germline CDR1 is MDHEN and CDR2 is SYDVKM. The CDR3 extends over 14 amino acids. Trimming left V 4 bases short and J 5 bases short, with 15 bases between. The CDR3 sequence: CASSSSAKFDEQYF. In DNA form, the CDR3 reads TGTGCCAGCAGTTCGTCAGCGAAATTCGACGAGCAGTACTTC. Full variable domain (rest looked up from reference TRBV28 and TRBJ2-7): DVKVTQSSRYLVKRTGEKVFLECVQDMDHENMFWYRQDPGLGLRLIYFSYDVKMKEKGDIPEGYSVSREKKERFSLILESASTNQTSMYLCASSSSAKFDEQYFGPGTRLTVT.

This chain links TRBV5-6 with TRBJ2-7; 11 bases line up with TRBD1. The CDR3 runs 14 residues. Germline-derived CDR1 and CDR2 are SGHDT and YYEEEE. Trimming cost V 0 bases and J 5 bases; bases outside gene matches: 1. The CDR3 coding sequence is TGTGCCAGCAGCTTGGGGACAGGGGGCAACGAGCAGTACTTC. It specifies CASSLGTGGNEQYF.

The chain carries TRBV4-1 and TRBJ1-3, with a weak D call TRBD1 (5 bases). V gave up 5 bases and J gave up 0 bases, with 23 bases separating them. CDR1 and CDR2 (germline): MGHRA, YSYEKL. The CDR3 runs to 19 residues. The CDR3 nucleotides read TGCGCCAGCAGCGCACCGACAGTTCCCACTAAACACTCTGGAAACACCATATATTTT. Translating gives CASSAPTVPTKHSGNTIYF.

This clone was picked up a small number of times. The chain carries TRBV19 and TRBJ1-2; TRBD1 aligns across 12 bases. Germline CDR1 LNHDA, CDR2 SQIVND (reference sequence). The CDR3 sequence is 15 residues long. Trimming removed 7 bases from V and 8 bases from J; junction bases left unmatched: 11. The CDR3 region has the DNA TGTGCCAGTACCCACCCCCGGGACAGGGGGCGAGGCTACACCTTC. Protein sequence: CASTHPRDRGRGYTF.

CDR3 sequence: CASSLEQVGGTDTQYF. The CDR3 nucleotides are TGTGCCAGCAGCTTAGAGCAGGTTGGGGGCACAGATACGCAGTATTTT. This rearrangement joins TRBV7-8 to TRBJ2-3; D is unclear. V was pared by 1 base and J by 1 base, with 12 bases between. CDR3 length: 16 residues. Germline values: CDR1 SGHVS, CDR2 FQNEAQ. Supplemented by reference TRBV7-8 and TRBJ2-3, the full variable domain reads GAGVSQSPRYKVAKRGQDVALRCDPISGHVSLFWYQQALGQGPEFLTYFQNEAQLDKSGLPSDRFFAERPEGSVSTLKIQRTQQEDSAVYLCASSLEQVGGTDTQYFGPGTRLTVL.

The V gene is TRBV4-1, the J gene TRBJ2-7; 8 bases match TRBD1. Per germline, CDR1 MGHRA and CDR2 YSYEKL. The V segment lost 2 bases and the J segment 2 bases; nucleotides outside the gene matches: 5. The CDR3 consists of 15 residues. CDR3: CASSQSLTGAYEQYF. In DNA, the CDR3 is TGCGCCAGCAGCCAAAGTTTGACAGGGGCCTACGAGCAGTACTTC.

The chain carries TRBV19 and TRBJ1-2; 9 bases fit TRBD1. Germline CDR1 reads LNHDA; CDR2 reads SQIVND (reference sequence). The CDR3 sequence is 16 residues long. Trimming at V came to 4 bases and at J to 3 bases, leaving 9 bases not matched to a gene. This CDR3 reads CASSTPSGQGYYGYTF. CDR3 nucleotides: TGTGCCAGTAGTACCCCTAGCGGACAGGGGTACTATGGCTACACCTTC.

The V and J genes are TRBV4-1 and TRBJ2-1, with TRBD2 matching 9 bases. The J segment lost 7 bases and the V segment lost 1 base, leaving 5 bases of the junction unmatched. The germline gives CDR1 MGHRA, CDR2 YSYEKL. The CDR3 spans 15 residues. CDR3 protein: CASSQGGTSLNEQFF. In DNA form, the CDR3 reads TGCGCCAGCAGCCAAGGGGGGACTAGCCTTAATGAGCAGTTCTTC.

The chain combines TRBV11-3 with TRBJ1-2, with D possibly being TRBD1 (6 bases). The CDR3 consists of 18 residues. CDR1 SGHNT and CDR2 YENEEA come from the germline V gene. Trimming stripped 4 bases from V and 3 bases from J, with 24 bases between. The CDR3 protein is CASSSPDRHPTADYGYTF. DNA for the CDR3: TGTGCCAGCAGCTCTCCGGACAGACACCCTACGGCAGACTATGGCTACACCTTC.

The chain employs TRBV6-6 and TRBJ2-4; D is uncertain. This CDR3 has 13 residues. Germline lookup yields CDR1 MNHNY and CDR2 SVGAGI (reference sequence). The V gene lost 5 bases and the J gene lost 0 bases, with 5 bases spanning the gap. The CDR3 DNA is TGTGCCAGCAGTCAGCTAGCCAAAAACATTCAGTACTTC. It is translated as CASSQLAKNIQYF.

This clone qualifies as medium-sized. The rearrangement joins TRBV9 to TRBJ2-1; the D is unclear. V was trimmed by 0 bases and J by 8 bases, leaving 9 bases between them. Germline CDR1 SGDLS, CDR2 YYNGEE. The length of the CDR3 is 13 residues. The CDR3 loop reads CASSVEPFYEQFF. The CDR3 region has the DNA TGTGCCAGCAGCGTAGAACCCTTCTATGAGCAGTTCTTC. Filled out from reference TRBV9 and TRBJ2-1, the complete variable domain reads DSGVTQTPKHLITATGQRVTLRCSPRSGDLSVYWYQQSLDQGLQFLIQYYNGEERAKGNILERFSAQQFPDLHSELNLSSLELGDSALYFCASSVEPFYEQFFGPGTRLTVL.

DNA for the CDR3: TGTGCCAGCAGTTTGGTGGGTGCGGATTCACCCCTCCACTTT. As protein: CASSLVGADSPLHF. The chain links TRBV27 to TRBJ1-6; no clear D. CDR1 is MNHEY, CDR2 SMNVEV, per germline (reference sequence). The ends were cut back, 3 bases at V and 8 bases at J, with 11 bases in the middle. The CDR3 spans 14 residues.

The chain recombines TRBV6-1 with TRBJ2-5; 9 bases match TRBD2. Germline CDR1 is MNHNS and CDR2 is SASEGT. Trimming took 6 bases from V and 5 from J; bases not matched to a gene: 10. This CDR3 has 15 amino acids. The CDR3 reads CASREWRGGLETQYF. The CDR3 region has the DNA TGTGCCAGCAGAGAATGGCGGGGGGGCCTTGAGACCCAGTACTTC.